The 15 T cell receptor beta chains below all came from one sample that was sequenced in a study of Ad26.COV2.S vaccination and SARS-CoV-2 variants. Treatment given: some 20 received Ad26.COV2.S at low or high dose, single or two shots; roughly five received placebo; per-sample allocation not given. On day 63 after the first injection, vaccine and placebo recipients gave samples. Measured with immunoSEQ multiplex PCR; TCRdb has only the in-frame clones, and not every one. The sample lists 450,000 to 550,000 clones, about 91% occurring once. Sequencing was performed on peripheral blood, taken in a trial of Ad26.COV2.S vaccine versus placebo. The receptors were gathered from a person aged 18 to 59 who received the Ad26.COV2.S COVID-19 vaccine or a placebo.

A word on this clone: The identical CDR3 is also encoded by other nucleotide sequences in the sample. The genes are TRBV7-9 and TRBJ2-5, with D unresolved. Trimming removed 1 base at V and 2 bases at J, with 5 bases between. This CDR3 region has 13 residues. The germline CDR1 and CDR2 sequences are SEHNR and FQNEAQ (reference sequence). DNA for the CDR3: TGTGCCAGCAGCTTAGGCGGACAAGAGACCCAGTACTTC. It yields the protein CASSLGGQETQYF.

The chain has TRBV4-3 and TRBJ1-2; D not certain. Trimming removed 1 base from V and 7 bases from J, with 16 bases in between. CDR3 length: 15 amino acids. Germline loops: CDR1 LGHNA, CDR2 YSLEER. This CDR3 is CASSQVGSPRGGYTF. The CDR3 nucleotides are TGCGCCAGCAGCCAAGTTGGCTCTCCTCGAGGTGGCTACACCTTC.

The chain employs TRBV28 and TRBJ2-7; a possible D gene is TRBD1 (6 bases). CDR3 length: 14 residues. Trimming left V 6 bases short and J 2 bases short, with 14 bases between. CDR1 MDHEN and CDR2 SYDVKM come from the germline V gene. The CDR3 here is CASSKTGQPYEQYF. The CDR3 region has the DNA TGTGCCAGCAGCAAGACCGGACAGCCCTACGAGCAGTACTTC. The variable domain in full, completed from reference TRBV28 and TRBJ2-7, reads DVKVTQSSRYLVKRTGEKVFLECVQDMDHENMFWYRQDPGLGLRLIYFSYDVKMKEKGDIPEGYSVSREKKERFSLILESASTNQTSMYLCASSKTGQPYEQYFGPGTRLTVT.

This clone was counted a single time. The chain joins TRBV19 to TRBJ2-1; 7 positions match TRBD1. The CDR3 is 15 amino acids. Germline CDR1 reads LNHDA; CDR2 reads SQIVND (reference sequence). Losses at the gene ends were 4 bases for V and 8 bases for J; bases not matched to a gene: 11. The DNA for the CDR3 is TGTGCCAGTAGTACCAAGGGGGCGCGAGGCCATGAGCAGTTCTTC. Its translation is CASSTKGARGHEQFF.

The chain combines TRBV5-4 with TRBJ1-2, with 8 bases fitting TRBD1. CDR3 length: 15 residues. Trimming at V came to 4 bases and at J to 2 bases, leaving 7 bases not matched to a gene. Germline CDR1 and CDR2: SGHNT and YYREEE (reference sequence). CDR3 in amino acids: CASSMPQGANYGYTF. The CDR3 DNA reads TGTGCCAGCAGCATGCCGCAGGGGGCCAACTATGGCTACACCTTC.

The chain combines TRBV27 with TRBJ2-7; tentative D call: TRBD2 (5 bases). V was cut by 6 bases and J by 3 bases, with 21 bases left in between. The germline V gene has CDR1 MNHEY and CDR2 SMNVEV (reference sequence). The CDR3 length is 16 residues. In nucleotides, the CDR3 is TGTGCCAGCAGCAAACTATCGAGCGGAAACTACTACGAGCAGTACTTC. Its protein product is CASSKLSSGNYYEQYF.

This rearrangement joins TRBV5-1 to TRBJ2-1; 12 nucleotides agree with TRBD2. This CDR3 has 15 amino acids. Germline lookup yields CDR1 SGHRS and CDR2 YFSETQ. V lost 3 bases, J lost 5 bases, and 3 bases stayed unmatched. Here the CDR3 reads CASSWGLAGHNEQFF. The CDR3, as DNA: TGCGCCAGCAGCTGGGGACTAGCGGGCCACAATGAGCAGTTCTTC. The whole variable domain, remainder taken from reference TRBV5-1 and TRBJ2-1, is KAGVTQTPRYLIKTRGQQVTLSCSPISGHRSVSWYQQTPGQGLQFLFEYFSETQRNKGNFPGRFSGRQFSNSRSEMNVSTLELGDSALYLCASSWGLAGHNEQFFGPGTRLTVL.

This chain uses TRBV3-1 (or the pseudogene TRBV3-2) with TRBJ2-1, with TRBD2 matching over 11 bases. Germline assignment: CDR1 LGHDT and CDR2 YNNKEL (reference sequence). The CDR3 runs 18 residues. Trimming took 1 base from V and 9 from J; bases not matched to a gene: 14. The CDR3 DNA follows: TGTGCCAGCAGCCAAGGGACTAGCGGGTGGCGGGCATTATCTGAGCAGTTCTTC. It encodes CASSQGTSGWRALSEQFF.

The chain recombines TRBV28 with TRBJ2-7; 9 positions match TRBD1. The CDR3 consists of 15 residues. Germline V gene lookup returns CDR1 MDHEN and CDR2 SYDVKM. V lost 5 bases to trimming and J lost 2 bases; unmatched junction nucleotides: 7. The CDR3 DNA follows: TGTGCCAGCAGTCCAGTGGACAGGGGTACCTACGAGCAGTACTTC. Protein product: CASSPVDRGTYEQYF. Based on the CDR3 plus reference TRBV28 and TRBJ2-7, the full variable domain is DVKVTQSSRYLVKRTGEKVFLECVQDMDHENMFWYRQDPGLGLRLIYFSYDVKMKEKGDIPEGYSVSREKKERFSLILESASTNQTSMYLCASSPVDRGTYEQYFGPGTRLTVT.

This chain's CDR3 is CASSVAPSGGTDTQYF. In DNA, the CDR3 is TGTGCCAGCAGCGTAGCTCCTTCTGGCGGCACAGATACGCAGTATTTT. The V and J genes are TRBV9 and TRBJ2-3; no clear D. The CDR3 has 16 amino acids. Germline CDR1 is SGDLS and CDR2 is YYNGEE. Trimming pared 0 bases from V and 1 base from J, leaving 12 bases between.

V gene TRBV9 combines with J gene TRBJ1-1; D gene ambiguous. The V end lost 4 bases, the J end lost 4 bases, and 11 bases lay between the germline ends. There are 13 residues in the CDR3. Germline assignment: CDR1 SGDLS and CDR2 YYNGEE. The CDR3 region is CASSKALGTEAFF. In DNA form, the CDR3 reads TGTGCCAGCAGCAAGGCCCTGGGCACTGAAGCTTTCTTT.

The gene calls are TRBV6-2 or TRBV6-3 and TRBJ1-2; D unclear. Trimming pared 2 bases from V and 3 bases from J, leaving 1 base between. CDR1 is MNHEY, CDR2 SVGEGT, per germline. The CDR3 is 11 residues long. CDR3: CASSYHYGYTF. As DNA, the CDR3 is TGTGCCAGCAGTTACCACTATGGCTACACCTTC.

The chain uses TRBV3-1 (or the pseudogene TRBV3-2) and TRBJ2-3, with 8 bases identical to TRBD2. This CDR3 is built from 19 residues. Germline CDR1 is LGHDT and CDR2 is YNNKEL (reference sequence). V trimming: 0 bases; J trimming: 0 bases; junction bases outside the gene matches: 11. CDR3 region: CASSQDQRGTLPSTDTQYF. CDR3 nucleotide sequence: TGTGCCAGCAGCCAAGATCAGCGGGGGACCCTCCCTAGCACAGATACGCAGTATTTT.

This clone was seen once. The rearrangement uses TRBV7-6 and TRBJ2-7; maybe TRBD2 (7 bases). Germline V CDR1 and CDR2: SGHVS, FNYEAQ. Deletions cut 5 bases from V and 2 bases from J, with 16 bases between. The CDR3 sequence is 15 residues long. The CDR3 sequence is CASSPDVGGPYEQYF. The CDR3 nucleotides are TGTGCCAGCAGCCCGGACGTGGGGGGGCCCTACGAGCAGTACTTC.

The CDR3 spells CASSRSGNQPQHF. DNA of the CDR3: TGTGCCAGCTCACGGTCAGGGAATCAGCCCCAGCATTTT. The V call is TRBV18, the J call TRBJ1-5; tentatively, D is TRBD1 (5 bases). The germline CDR1 and CDR2 sequences are KGHSH and LQKENI. This CDR3 contains 13 residues. V shed 4 bases and J shed 4 bases, with 8 bases lying between them.